This TCR beta chain was recorded in a study of T cells in Graves' hyperthyroidism and ophthalmopathy. Amplification yielded TCR beta CDR3 regions, with RNA transcripts as the source. In the first-round RT-PCR of the TCR CDR3, the HTBI primer set was used. A single record per CDR3 protein comes from TCRdb applying MiXCR to the multiplex PCR reads. The repertoire holds about 400,000 distinct CDR3 sequences, 11% to 15% seen once, with approximately 27% in the top ten. This clonotype was seen repeatedly, ten times or more. This CDR3 contains 15 residues. The germline gives CDR1 LGHDT, CDR2 YNNKEL (reference sequence). The trim removed 5 bases at V and 1 base at J, leaving 7 bases unmatched.

This chain connects TRBV3-1 to TRBJ2-5; 7 nucleotides match TRBD1. The specimen sequenced was blood. This receptor was obtained from a middle-aged man with Graves' ophthalmopathy. CDR3 in amino acids: CASSNAGTVQETQYF. DNA of the CDR3: TGTGCCAGCAGCAATGCCGGGACAGTCCAAGAGACCCAGTACTTC.